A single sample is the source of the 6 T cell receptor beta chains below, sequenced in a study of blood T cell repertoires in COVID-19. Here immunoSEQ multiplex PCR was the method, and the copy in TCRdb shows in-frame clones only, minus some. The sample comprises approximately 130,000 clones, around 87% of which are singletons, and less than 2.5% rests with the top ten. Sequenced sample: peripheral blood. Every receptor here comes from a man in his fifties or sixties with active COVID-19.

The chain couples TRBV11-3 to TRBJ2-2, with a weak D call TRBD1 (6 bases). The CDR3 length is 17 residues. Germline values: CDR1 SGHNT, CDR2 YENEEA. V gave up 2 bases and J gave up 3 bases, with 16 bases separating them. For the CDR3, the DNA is TGTGCCAGCAGCTTAACCGCTGGACAGTCATACACCGGGGAGCTGTTTTTT. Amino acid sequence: CASSLTAGQSYTGELFF.

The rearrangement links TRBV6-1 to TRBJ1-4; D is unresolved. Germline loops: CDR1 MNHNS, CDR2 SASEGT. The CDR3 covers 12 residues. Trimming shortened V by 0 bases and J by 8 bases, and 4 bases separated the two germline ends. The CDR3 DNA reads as TGTGCCAGCAGTGAAGCCCAGGAAAAACTGTTTTTT. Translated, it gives CASSEAQEKLFF.

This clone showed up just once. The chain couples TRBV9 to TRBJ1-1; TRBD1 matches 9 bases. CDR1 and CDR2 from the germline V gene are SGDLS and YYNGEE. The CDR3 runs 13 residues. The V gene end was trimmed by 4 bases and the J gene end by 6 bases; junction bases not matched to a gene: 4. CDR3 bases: TGTGCCAGCAGCCCGGGACAGGGCGCTGAAGCTTTCTTT. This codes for CASSPGQGAEAFF.

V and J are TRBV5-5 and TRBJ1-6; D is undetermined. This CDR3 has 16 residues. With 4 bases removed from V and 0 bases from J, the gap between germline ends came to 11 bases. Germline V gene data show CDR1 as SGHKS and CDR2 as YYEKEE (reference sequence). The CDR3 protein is CASSPLVSSYNSPLHF. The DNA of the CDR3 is TGTGCCAGCAGCCCCCTGGTTAGCTCCTATAATTCACCCCTCCACTTT.

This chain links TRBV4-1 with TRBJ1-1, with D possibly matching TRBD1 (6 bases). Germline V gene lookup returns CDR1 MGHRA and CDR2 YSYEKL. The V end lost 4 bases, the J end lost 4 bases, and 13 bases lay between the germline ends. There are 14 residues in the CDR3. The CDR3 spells CASSRSGTSTEAFF. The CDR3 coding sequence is TGCGCCAGCAGCCGAAGCGGGACAAGCACTGAAGCTTTCTTT.

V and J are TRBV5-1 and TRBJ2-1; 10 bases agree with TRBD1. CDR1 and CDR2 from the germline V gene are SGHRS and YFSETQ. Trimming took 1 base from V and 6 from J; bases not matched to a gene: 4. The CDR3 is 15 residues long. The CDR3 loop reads CASSLRQGAGNEQFF. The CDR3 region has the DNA TGCGCCAGCAGCTTGAGACAGGGGGCGGGCAATGAGCAGTTCTTC.